These 32 T cell receptor beta chains were all obtained from the same sample, sequenced in a study of cytomegalovirus exposure and HLA in healthy donors. Only in-frame clones appear in the TCRdb table, and some are missing; sequencing was by immunoSEQ multiplex PCR. Of more than 85,000 clones in the sample, roughly nine tenths were seen once. Source material: PBMCs. All receptors come from a young woman in good health and CMV-seronegative.

This rearrangement joins TRBV5-4 to TRBJ2-5; 7 bases are a match to TRBD2. CDR1 is SGHNT and CDR2 is YYREEE in the germline V gene (reference sequence). The CDR3 has 15 amino acids. The V gene end was trimmed by 0 bases and the J gene end by 4 bases; junction bases not matched to a gene: 6. The CDR3 nucleotides are TGTGCCAGCAGCTTGGCCGCGGGGGAGTTAGAGACCCAGTACTTC. Amino acid sequence: CASSLAAGELETQYF. Looking up the rest from reference TRBV5-4 and TRBJ2-5 gives the full variable domain: ETGVTQSPTHLIKTRGQQVTLRCSSQSGHNTVSWYQQALGQGPQFIFQYYREEENGRGNFPPRFSGLQFPNYSSELNVNALELDDSALYLCASSLAAGELETQYFGPGTRLLVL.

The CDR3 here is CASSPQRQLEANYGYTF. The CDR3 bases are TGTGCCAGCTCACCACAGAGACAGTTAGAAGCTAACTATGGCTACACCTTC. V and J are TRBV18 and TRBJ1-2, with D tentatively TRBD1 (5 bases). This CDR3 is 17 amino acids long. V was pared by 1 base and J by 0 bases, with 15 bases between. Looked up from germline, CDR1 is KGHSH and CDR2 is LQKENI.

The chain links TRBV13 to TRBJ1-2; maybe TRBD1 (5 bases). Germline V gene data show CDR1 as PRHDT and CDR2 as FYEKMQ (reference sequence). Trimming removed 2 bases at V and 8 bases at J, with 18 bases between. The CDR3 totals 15 residues. This CDR3 reads CASSLISARGLGYTF. CDR3 sequence (DNA): TGTGCCAGCAGCTTAATTAGTGCTAGGGGACTAGGCTACACCTTC.

The chain is built from TRBV30 and TRBJ1-2; the D gene is possibly TRBD1 (6 bases). CDR3 length equals 13 residues. Germline V gene data show CDR1 as GTSNPN and CDR2 as SVGIG (reference sequence). Trimming stripped 0 bases from V and 2 bases from J, with 7 bases between. The CDR3 reads CAWSVGANYGYTF. DNA of the CDR3: TGTGCCTGGAGTGTGGGGGCGAACTATGGCTACACCTTC.

The V and J genes are TRBV2 and TRBJ1-1; D call uncertain. From germline, CDR1 is SNHLY and CDR2 FYNNEI. The CDR3 has 11 amino acids. Between the trimmed V and J ends, which lost 8 bases and 0 bases, there was a span of 4 bases. In DNA, the CDR3 is TGTGCCAGCGTCGTGAACACTGAAGCTTTCTTT. The encoded protein is CASVVNTEAFF.

DNA for the CDR3: TGTGCCAGCAGACCCGAGGGGGTGCTTGCAACTAATGAAAAACTGTTTTTT. Its translation is CASRPEGVLATNEKLFF. The rearrangement links TRBV28 to TRBJ1-4; weak D call: TRBD1 (6 bases). The V and J ends lost 6 bases and 0 bases respectively, with 17 bases between them. Germline-derived CDR1 and CDR2 are MDHEN and SYDVKM. This CDR3 has 17 amino acids.

This chain links TRBV19 with TRBJ1-1; 9 positions match TRBD1. This CDR3 spans 15 amino acids. Trimming at V came to 5 bases and at J to 1 base, leaving 5 bases not matched to a gene. Germline lookup yields CDR1 LNHDA and CDR2 SQIVND (reference sequence). This CDR3 is CASSGPGQGNTEAFF. The DNA for the CDR3 is TGTGCCAGTAGTGGACCGGGACAGGGGAACACTGAAGCTTTCTTT.

The V and J genes are TRBV7-9 and TRBJ1-1; no clear D gene. The CDR3 consists of 12 residues. From germline, CDR1 is SEHNR and CDR2 FQNEAQ (reference sequence). V lost 4 bases to trimming and J lost 7 bases, with 10 bases between them. The CDR3 sequence: CASSSSTLEAFF. For the CDR3, the DNA is TGTGCCAGCAGCTCGTCCACTCTTGAAGCTTTCTTT.

V usage is TRBV6-7 and J usage is TRBJ1-1, with a possible D match to TRBD1 (6 bases). TRBV6-7 is reported as an ORF; its role is uncertain. V dropped 6 bases and J dropped 2 bases, with 16 bases sitting between them. The CDR3 sequence is 15 residues long. The CDR3, as DNA: TGTGCCAGCAGGGCCCCCGGGACAAGAAACACTGAAGCTTTCTTT. The encoded protein is CASRAPGTRNTEAFF.

The V gene is TRBV6-5, the J gene TRBJ2-7; 8 positions match TRBD1. CDR3 length: 14 amino acids. Germline CDR1 is MNHEY and CDR2 is SVGAGI. V trimming: 6 bases; J trimming: 4 bases; junction bases outside the gene matches: 8. Here the CDR3 DNA reads TGTGCCAGCAGGAGAGGACAGGGTGGATACGAGCAGTACTTC. Translated, it gives CASRRGQGGYEQYF.

This chain joins TRBV6-1 and TRBJ1-2; D gene ambiguous. V was shortened by 4 bases and J by 0 bases, with 12 bases between the two germline ends. Germline loops: CDR1 MNHNS, CDR2 SASEGT. The CDR3 is made up of 15 amino acids. The CDR3 here is CASSGSIAANYGYTF. CDR3 in DNA: TGTGCCAGCAGTGGATCAATAGCCGCTAACTATGGCTACACCTTC.

The gene calls are TRBV4-3 and TRBJ2-2, with D possibly TRBD1 on 7 matching bases. The V gene lost 0 bases and the J gene lost 6 bases, with 14 bases spanning the gap. Germline CDR1 is LGHNA and CDR2 is YSLEER. This CDR3 is 16 amino acids long. The CDR3 loop reads CASSQDQGGEAGELFF. DNA of the CDR3: TGCGCCAGCAGCCAAGATCAGGGGGGCGAGGCCGGGGAGCTGTTTTTT.

The chain joins TRBV9 to TRBJ1-1, with 8 bases aligning to TRBD1. This CDR3 contains 14 residues. J lost 3 bases, V lost 3 bases, and 4 bases had no gene match. Germline V gene lookup returns CDR1 SGDLS and CDR2 YYNGEE. The chain's CDR3 is CASSGTGSDTEAFF. CDR3 bases: TGTGCCAGCAGCGGGACAGGGTCTGACACTGAAGCTTTCTTT.

The rearrangement uses TRBV4-3 and TRBJ1-5; perhaps TRBD1 as D (5 bases). Per germline, CDR1 LGHNA and CDR2 YSLEER. V lost 0 bases and J lost 9, with 9 bases in between. CDR3 length: 13 amino acids. The CDR3 bases are TGCGCCAGCAGCCAAGACAGGGAAGTGCCCCAGCATTTT. Protein: CASSQDREVPQHF.

This chain links TRBV2 with TRBJ1-1, with D uncertain. V lost 5 bases, J lost 8 bases, and 6 bases lay in between. Germline V CDR1 and CDR2: SNHLY, FYNNEI. The CDR3 runs 10 residues. CDR3 sequence reads: CASSMTEAFF. The CDR3 DNA reads TGTGCCAGCAGTATGACAGAAGCTTTCTTT.

The rearrangement links TRBV11-2 to TRBJ2-1; 7 bases match TRBD1. Germline CDR1 reads SGHAT; CDR2 reads FQNNGV. This CDR3 is built from 16 residues. With V trimmed by 5 bases and J by 1 base, 8 bases remained unmatched. The CDR3 region is CASSTGPGGSYNEQFF. The CDR3 coding sequence is TGTGCCAGCAGCACCGGCCCAGGGGGTTCCTACAATGAGCAGTTCTTC.

The chain recombines TRBV10-1 with TRBJ2-5, with D perhaps matching TRBD2 (5 bases). In germline, CDR1 is WNHNN, CDR2 SYGVQD (reference sequence). The length of the CDR3 is 15 residues. The V end lost 4 bases, the J end lost 2 bases, and 14 bases lay between the germline ends. The CDR3 here is CASSAGLAYQETQYF. Here the CDR3 DNA reads TGCGCCAGCAGTGCTGGGCTAGCATATCAAGAGACCCAGTACTTC.

The J gene is TRBJ2-6, the V gene TRBV27; no clear D gene. V was cut by 1 base and J by 0 bases, with 13 bases left in between. This CDR3 region has 18 residues. CDR1 is MNHEY and CDR2 is SMNVEV in the germline V gene (reference sequence). The CDR3 region has the DNA TGTGCCAGCAGTTTATTAGGCAGGCCCGACTCTGGGGCCAACGTCCTGACTTTC. It translates to CASSLLGRPDSGANVLTF.

The chain is built from TRBV6-1 and TRBJ1-1; TRBD1 might be the D (6 bases). Deletions cut 6 bases from V and 6 bases from J, with 20 bases between. CDR1 MNHNS and CDR2 SASEGT come from the germline V gene. The CDR3 has 15 residues. The CDR3 coding sequence is TGTGCCAGCAGGACTTCAGGGGCCCCGATTTCTGAAGCTTTCTTT. This translates into CASRTSGAPISEAFF.

The chain couples TRBV4-3 to TRBJ1-1; 12 nucleotides match TRBD1. V lost 0 bases to trimming and J lost 10 bases; unmatched junction nucleotides: 9. The CDR3 consists of 16 residues. CDR1 LGHNA and CDR2 YSLEER come from the germline V gene. The CDR3 is CASSQDRGTGGFVAFF. In DNA, the CDR3 is TGCGCCAGCAGCCAAGATAGGGGGACAGGGGGCTTTGTAGCTTTCTTT.

This chain joins TRBV6-5 and TRBJ2-7; 7 bases map to TRBD1. This CDR3 is built from 13 residues. Looked up from germline, CDR1 is MNHEY and CDR2 is SVGAGI. The V gene end was trimmed by 4 bases and the J gene end by 3 bases; junction bases not matched to a gene: 3. DNA of the CDR3: TGTGCCAGCAGTTCGGGACAGAACTACGAGCAGTACTTC. This sequence encodes CASSSGQNYEQYF.

This clone rates as medium-sized. V is TRBV4-3 and J is TRBJ2-3; 9 bases match TRBD2. After removal of 3 bases from V and 5 bases from J, the junction contained 9 bases not matched to a gene. Germline V lookup: CDR1 LGHNA, CDR2 YSLEER. The CDR3 contains 16 residues. CDR3 sequence: CASSQPGGSGRDTQYF. CDR3 nucleotide sequence: TGCGCCAGCAGCCAGCCGGGGGGTAGCGGGAGAGATACGCAGTATTTT.

This clone appeared once. The chain is built from TRBV6-5 and TRBJ2-2; D call uncertain. This CDR3 has 13 amino acids. Germline CDR1 MNHEY, CDR2 SVGAGI. Trimming pared 2 bases from V and 4 bases from J, leaving 5 bases between. CDR3 nucleotides: TGTGCCAGCAGTTACGGGCCCACCGGGGAGCTGTTTTTT. Encoded protein: CASSYGPTGELFF.

The chain couples TRBV10-3 to TRBJ2-7, with TRBD2 matching 9 bases. Germline loops: CDR1 ENHRY, CDR2 SYGVKD. The V gene end was trimmed by 5 bases and the J gene end by 5 bases; junction bases not matched to a gene: 7. This CDR3 has 14 residues. The CDR3 sequence is CAISRGLATDEQYF. The CDR3 bases are TGTGCCATCAGTAGGGGACTAGCTACCGACGAGCAGTACTTC.

V usage is TRBV7-2 and J usage is TRBJ2-5; tentative D call: TRBD1 (5 bases). In germline, CDR1 is SGHTA, CDR2 FQGNSA. The CDR3 has 12 residues. Trimming left V 6 bases short and J 5 bases short, with 10 bases between. The CDR3, as DNA: TGTGCCAGCAGGGGGCCCGTGGAGACCCAGTACTTC. Amino acids: CASRGPVETQYF.

The gene calls are TRBV7-2 and TRBJ2-7; tentative D call: TRBD1 (6 bases). Germline values: CDR1 SGHTA, CDR2 FQGNSA. The length of the CDR3 is 15 residues. Trimming removed 5 bases at V and 2 bases at J, with 16 bases between. The CDR3 is CASSPSVGGTYEQYF. The CDR3 DNA is TGTGCCAGCAGCCCCAGTGTAGGGGGTACCTACGAGCAGTACTTC.

The chain joins TRBV6-6 to TRBJ2-7; D may be TRBD1 (7 bases). In germline, CDR1 is MNHNY, CDR2 SVGAGI (reference sequence). Trimming left V 2 bases short and J 9 bases short, with 8 bases between. This CDR3 has 11 amino acids. This CDR3 is CASSYQGGQYF. Written as DNA, the CDR3 is TGTGCCAGCAGTTACCAGGGGGGGCAGTACTTC.

V usage is TRBV5-1 and J usage is TRBJ1-1; 11 nucleotides line up with TRBD1. The CDR3 runs to 14 residues. The V gene end was trimmed by 6 bases and the J gene end by 8 bases; junction bases not matched to a gene: 9. Germline V CDR1 and CDR2: SGHRS, YFSETQ. Here the CDR3 reads CASTPGQGVPEAFF. The CDR3 coding sequence is TGCGCCAGCACCCCGGGACAGGGGGTCCCCGAAGCTTTCTTT.

V is TRBV19 and J is TRBJ2-7; possibly TRBD2 for D (5 bases). This CDR3 is 13 amino acids long. Germline loops: CDR1 LNHDA, CDR2 SQIVND (reference sequence). Trimming left V 8 bases short and J 0 bases short, with 11 bases between. As DNA, the CDR3 is TGTGCCAGTGCATACGGGAACTCCTACGAGCAGTACTTC. It encodes CASAYGNSYEQYF.

The rearrangement uses TRBV19 and TRBJ2-7, with D unclear. Germline CDR1 is LNHDA and CDR2 is SQIVND (reference sequence). CDR3 length: 14 residues. V was pared by 3 bases and J by 3 bases, with 12 bases between. This CDR3 reads CASSMGSSVYEQYF. The CDR3 region has the DNA TGTGCCAGTAGTATGGGCTCATCAGTCTACGAGCAGTACTTC.

This chain links TRBV5-6 with TRBJ2-7; 10 bases are a match to TRBD2. V gave up 1 base and J gave up 4 bases; unmatched junction bases: 5. This CDR3 spans 15 amino acids. The germline CDR1 and CDR2 sequences are SGHDT and YYEEEE. CDR3 DNA sequence: TGTGCCAGCAGCTTGCGTTTTAGCGGGGGGTACGAGCAGTACTTC. Protein product: CASSLRFSGGYEQYF.

This clone was seen just once. The rearrangement links TRBV4-3 to TRBJ2-3; D is undetermined. The CDR3 is 15 amino acids. Deletions cut 1 base from V and 5 bases from J, with 13 bases between. CDR1 is LGHNA, CDR2 YSLEER, per germline. The CDR3 sequence: CASSQVRSRVDTQYF. Here the CDR3 DNA reads TGCGCCAGCAGCCAAGTGAGGTCGCGTGTAGATACGCAGTATTTT.